What follows are 21 T cell receptor beta chains derived from one specimen sequenced in a study of T cells in women clearing cervical HPV infection. Sequenced by immunoSEQ multiplex PCR; TCRdb stores in-frame clones only, minus some. Listed are under 40,000 clones; more than 3.5% falls within the top ten. Source material: blood buffy coat. These receptors came from a woman aged 18 to 69 with a cervical HPV16 infection that either progressed to CIN3+ or cleared (not recorded which).

As to this clone: The CDR3 end falls 3 residues outside the read, so it is completed with the germline J gene. The V call is TRBV5-6, the J call TRBJ1-1; 10 positions match TRBD1. Germline trimming cut 4 bases from V and 0 bases from J; bases unmatched to any gene: 3. Germline lookup yields CDR1 SGHDT and CDR2 YYEEEE. CDR3 size: 15 residues. The CDR3 loop reads CASSRDRGLNTEAFF. The part of the CDR3 DNA that was read is TGTGCCAGCAGCCGGGACAGGGGATTGAACACTGAA.

To note about this clone: The DNA ends 3 residues before the CDR3 does, and the rest of the CDR3 is filled in from the germline J gene. The chain joins TRBV11-3 to TRBJ1-4; D remains unclear. CDR1 and CDR2 (germline): SGHNT, YENEEA. There are 12 residues in the CDR3. The part of the CDR3 DNA that was read is TGTGCCAGCAGCCCTCAAGGGCCACCA. Translating gives CASSPQGPP. The full CDR3 protein is CASSPQGPPLFF.

A word on this clone: The CDR3 goes on 3 residues after the read ends, and that part is filled in from the germline J gene. The gene calls are TRBV29-1 and TRBJ1-1, with a weak D call TRBD1 (5 bases). CDR3 length equals 14 residues. CDR1 and CDR2 (germline): SQVTM, ANQGSEA. With 4 bases removed from V and 7 bases from J, the gap between germline ends came to 19 bases. CDR3 in amino acids: CSVARDSNLIEAFF. The covered CDR3 bases are TGCAGCGTTGCCCGGGACTCTAACCTGATTGAA.

About this clone: The read falls 3 residues short of the CDR3 end, and the missing part is taken from the germline J gene. The chain has TRBV20-1 and TRBJ2-7, with D perhaps matching TRBD2 (6 bases). CDR1 is DFQATT and CDR2 is SNEGSKA in the germline V gene (reference sequence). Trimming pared 4 bases from V and 6 bases from J, leaving 16 bases between. CDR3 size: 13 residues. CDR3 amino acids: CSATTRAPGEQYF. CDR3 bases read: TGCAGTGCTACGACTAGGGCCCCGGGCGAG.

Comment on this clone: The CDR3 end lies 3 residues beyond the end of the read and is filled in from the germline J gene. The chain has TRBV5-1 and TRBJ1-2, with D possibly matching TRBD1 (5 bases). The germline V gene encodes CDR1 SGHRS and CDR2 YFSETQ. CDR3 length equals 13 residues. V shed 2 bases and J shed 4 bases, with 9 bases lying between them. CDR3 sequence: CASSLDQGYGYTF. The part of the CDR3 DNA that was read is TGCGCCAGCAGCTTAGACCAGGGCTATGGC.

Note on this clone: The read is 3 residues too short to cover the CDR3 end, so that end is filled in from the germline J gene. The chain has TRBV18 and TRBJ2-7; D possibly corresponds to TRBD2 (6 bases). This CDR3 is 15 amino acids long. CDR1 KGHSH and CDR2 LQKENI come from the germline V gene. V gave up 2 bases and J gave up 3 bases, with 14 bases separating them. The CDR3 DNA, read in part, is TGTGCCAGCTCACCAACAGCGGGTGGGATCTACGAG. It specifies CASSPTAGGIYE. Given in full, the CDR3 is CASSPTAGGIYEQYF. The variable domain in full, with the rest retrieved from reference TRBV18 and TRBJ2-7, is NAGVMQNPRHLVRRRGQEARLRCSPMKGHSHVYWYRQLPEEGLKFMVYLQKENIIDESGMPKERFSAEFPKEGPSILRIQQVVRGDSAAYFCASSPTAGGIYEQYFGPGTRLTVT.

Regarding this clone: The read comes to an end 3 residues before the CDR3 does, leaving the germline J gene to fill in the end. The chain recombines TRBV19 with TRBJ2-3, with TRBD2 matching over 7 bases. Germline CDR1 LNHDA, CDR2 SQIVND (reference sequence). This CDR3 has 16 amino acids. The CDR3 DNA, read in part, is TGTGCCAGTAGTCTCTCGCGGATGACTAGCAATCAGCCG. Residues: CASSLSRMTSNQP. The entire CDR3 is CASSLSRMTSNQPQYF.

Comments on this clone: The sequenced fragment ends 3 residues before the CDR3 boundary, so the rest is inferred from the germline J gene. The chain uses TRBV19 and TRBJ2-2, with TRBD1 identical over 7 bases. V shed 5 bases and J 0 bases; nucleotides not matched to a gene: 6. The CDR3 length is 16 residues. Germline CDR1 is LNHDA and CDR2 is SQIVND (reference sequence). This chain's CDR3 is CASSEQTGSNTGELFF. The sequenced CDR3 bases are TGTGCCAGTAGTGAACAGACAGGGTCGAACACCGGGGAG. The whole variable domain, filled in from reference TRBV19 and TRBJ2-2, reads DGGITQSPKYLFRKEGQNVTLSCEQNLNHDAMYWYRQDPGQGLRLIYYSQIVNDFQKGDIAEGYSVSREKKESFPLTVTSAQKNPTAFYLCASSEQTGSNTGELFFGEGSRLTVL.

On this clone itself: The read ends 3 residues before the CDR3 terminus; that terminus is restored from the germline J gene. The J gene is TRBJ2-7, the V gene TRBV2, with D tentatively TRBD2 (5 bases). The germline V gene has CDR1 SNHLY and CDR2 FYNNEI. The CDR3 extends over 13 amino acids. The ends were cut back, 0 bases at V and 3 bases at J, with 6 bases in the middle. The CDR3 loop reads CASSEADFYEQYF. CDR3 DNA, as far as it was read: TGTGCCAGCAGTGAAGCGGACTTCTACGAG.

Remarks on this clone: The CDR3 goes on 3 residues after the read ends, and that part is filled in from the germline J gene. V usage is TRBV30 and J usage is TRBJ1-6; TRBD1 matches at 7 bases. Trimming took 2 bases from V and 0 from J; bases not matched to a gene: 1. This CDR3 comprises 15 residues. Germline V lookup: CDR1 GTSNPN, CDR2 SVGIG (reference sequence). The part of the CDR3 DNA that was read is TGTGCCTGGAGTTGGGACAGCTCCTATAATTCACCC. This translates into CAWSWDSSYNSP. The full CDR3 protein is CAWSWDSSYNSPLHF.

CDR3 region: CSARLRGTGELFF. The sequenced part of the CDR3 DNA is TGCAGTGCACGTCTGAGGGGCACCGGGGAG. The J gene is TRBJ2-2, the V gene TRBV20-1; D is possibly TRBD1 or TRBD2 (5 bases each). With the read ending 3 residues before the CDR3 end, the germline J gene is used to fill in that end. This CDR3 has 13 residues. Germline V CDR1 and CDR2: DFQATT, SNEGSKA (reference sequence). Trimming pared 6 bases from V and 4 bases from J, leaving 12 bases between.

On this clone itself: The sequence runs out 3 residues before the end of the CDR3; the remainder is reconstructed from the germline J gene. The chain combines TRBV5-1 with TRBJ1-6; perhaps TRBD1 as D (5 bases). This CDR3 region has 15 residues. Germline CDR1 is SGHRS and CDR2 is YFSETQ. Trimming removed 6 bases at V and 8 bases at J, with 18 bases between. The CDR3 DNA, read in part, is TGCGCCAGCACCCGACTGGGGGACTTCGATTCACCC. Amino acid sequence: CASTRLGDFDSP. The entire CDR3 protein is CASTRLGDFDSPLHF.

To note about this clone: From the germline J gene comes the end of the CDR3, since the read stops 3 residues before it. This sequence joins TRBV7-9 and TRBJ2-2; D is possibly TRBD2 (6 bases). The germline gives CDR1 SEHNR, CDR2 FQNEAQ (reference sequence). The CDR3 is 13 residues long. The chain's CDR3 is CASSLAGGLGLFF. CDR3 DNA, as far as it was read: TGTGCCAGCAGCTTAGCAGGAGGGCTCGGG.

A note on this clone: The CDR3 end is not reached by the read, which stops 3 residues before it; the germline J gene fills it in. The rearrangement links TRBV24-1 to TRBJ2-1, with TRBD2 identical over 9 bases. The junction had 12 bases not matched to a gene; V was cut back by 9 bases and J by 7 bases. The length of the CDR3 is 15 residues. Germline V CDR1 and CDR2: KGHDR, SFDVKD. Partial CDR3 DNA: TGTGCCACCGATTCCGCGGGAGGGGGAACAAATGAG. This encodes CATDSAGGGTNE. The entire CDR3 reads CATDSAGGGTNEQFF.

Remarks on this clone: The read comes to an end 3 residues before the CDR3 does, leaving the germline J gene to fill in the end. This sequence joins TRBV30 and TRBJ2-1; 10 bases line up with TRBD2. The CDR3 totals 16 residues. Per germline, CDR1 GTSNPN and CDR2 SVGIG (reference sequence). V lost 1 base and J lost 6; bases outside the gene matches: 9. The CDR3 region is CAWSGLAGALINEQFF. The CDR3 bases that were read are TGTGCCTGGAGTGGCCTAGCGGGAGCCCTCATCAATGAG. The variable domain in full, completed from reference TRBV30 and TRBJ2-1, reads SQTIHQWPATLVQPVGSPLSLECTVEGTSNPNLYWYRQAAGRGLQLLFYSVGIGQISSEVPQNLSASRPQDRQFILSSKKLLLSDSGFYLCAWSGLAGALINEQFFGPGTRLTVL.

The sequenced CDR3 bases are TGTGCCAGCAGCTTGGGAAGGGGACTTGGAGAGACC. Its translation is CASSLGRGLGET. The whole CDR3 protein reads CASSLGRGLGETQYF. This sequence joins TRBV7-2 and TRBJ2-5, with D perhaps matching TRBD2 (6 bases). Read sequence stops 3 residues before the CDR3 end, and the germline J gene provides the missing end. The CDR3 sequence is 15 residues long. CDR1 is SGHTA, CDR2 FQGNSA, per germline. The V gene lost 3 bases and the J gene lost 4 bases, with 15 bases spanning the gap.

Comments on this clone: The observed sequence ends 3 residues before the CDR3 terminus, with the missing tail filled in from the germline J gene. The chain employs TRBV11-2 and TRBJ1-1; 8 bases line up with TRBD1. With V trimmed by 2 bases and J by 4 bases, 6 bases remained unmatched. The CDR3 is made up of 15 amino acids. Germline CDR1 is SGHAT and CDR2 is FQNNGV. CDR3 loop: CASSLSPDRGTEAFF. The DNA read from the CDR3 is TGTGCCAGCAGCTTAAGTCCCGACAGGGGCACTGAA.

Comment on this clone: The DNA ends 3 residues before the CDR3 does, and the rest of the CDR3 is filled in from the germline J gene. The chain is built from TRBV30 and TRBJ2-2; possibly TRBD1 or TRBD2 for D (7 bases each). The CDR3 consists of 14 residues. The germline V gene encodes CDR1 GTSNPN and CDR2 SVGIG (reference sequence). CDR3 region: CAWGEGATNEKLFF. The sequenced part of the CDR3 DNA is TGTGCCTGGGGGGAGGGGGCGACTAATGAAAAG.

Regarding this clone: One junction end disagrees with the germline gene, perhaps due to a read error. The read is 3 residues too short to cover the CDR3 end, so that end is filled in from the germline J gene. The sample holds other DNA sequences that translate to the same CDR3. The chain is built from TRBV11-2 and TRBJ1-3, with a possible D match to TRBD1 (6 bases). CDR3 length: 15 residues. Germline CDR1 is SGHAT and CDR2 is FQNNGV. The CDR3 reads CASSVGVPEGDTIYF. CDR3 DNA (partial): TGTGCCAGCAGCGTAGGGGTCCCGGAGGGGGACACA.

Comment on this clone: The read ends 3 residues before the CDR3 terminus; that terminus is restored from the germline J gene. This rearrangement joins TRBV27 to TRBJ1-1, with TRBD1 matching 10 bases. With 5 bases clipped from V and 3 bases from J, the junction kept 3 bases outside the gene matches. This CDR3 is built from 14 residues. Germline lookup yields CDR1 MNHEY and CDR2 SMNVEV (reference sequence). The CDR3 DNA, read in part, is TGTGCCAGCAGTAAGACAGGGGGCCACACTGAA. It encodes CASSKTGGHTE. The entire CDR3 sequence reads CASSKTGGHTEAFF.

Note on this clone: The read ends 3 residues before the CDR3 terminus; that terminus is restored from the germline J gene. The rearrangement uses TRBV20-1 and TRBJ2-7; D gene unclear. Germline loops: CDR1 DFQATT, CDR2 SNEGSKA (reference sequence). Trimming took 1 base from V and 1 from J, leaving 8 bases between them. This CDR3 spans 13 amino acids. CDR3 bases read: TGCAGTGCTAGAGGAAGGGCTTCCTACGAG. It encodes CSARGRASYE. In full, the CDR3 is CSARGRASYEQYF.